This is a list of T cell receptor beta chains from one sample in a study of tumor-infiltrating lymphocytes in primary liver carcinoma. MiXCR was run by TCRdb on the multiplex PCR reads, yielding one entry per CDR3 protein. The data show 180,000 or so distinct CDR3 sequences, over 45% seen once. Input material: peripheral blood. The receptor source for this set is a man aged 40-55 years with primary liver carcinoma and hepatitis B virus infection. CDR3s include the opening cysteine and the closing phenylalanine or tryptophan. A D gene is named only where the DNA matches it firmly.

CDR3aa,v_gene,d_gene,j_gene
CASSLDRPCSGREETQYF,TRBV11-2,TRBD2,TRBJ2-5
CASSFEGRSYGYTF,TRBV28,-,TRBJ1-2
CASSPPSGSSYNEQSF,TRBV14,TRBD2,TRBJ2-1
CASSQGGAAKNIQYF,TRBV4-1,-,TRBJ2-4
CASSHVEGNTEAFF,TRBV4-1,-,TRBJ1-1
CASSEDGLAGRQYF,TRBV5-6,TRBD2,TRBJ2-7
CASSQAGGTSGFSYEQYF,TRBV4-1,TRBD2,TRBJ2-7
CASSSRGRGNNEQFF,TRBV11-1,-,TRBJ2-1
CAWSSTGDGMNTEAFF,TRBV30,TRBD1,TRBJ1-1
CAGKQEGTDTQYF,TRBV5-6,-,TRBJ2-3
CASSERGGRAQDSYEQYF,TRBV10-1,-,TRBJ2-7
CASTPASRNQPQHF,TRBV12-3/TRBV12-4,-,TRBJ1-5
CAWSGAAGTGELFF,TRBV30,-,TRBJ2-2
CSASGDRDFYEQYF,TRBV20-1,TRBD1,TRBJ2-7
CASSLVKGTGELFF,TRBV12-3/TRBV12-4,-,TRBJ2-2
CATSGQALEAFF,TRBV6-1,TRBD1,TRBJ1-1
CASRKGGGGYTF,TRBV12-3/TRBV12-4,-,TRBJ1-2
CASINSGIQYF,TRBV6-1,TRBD2,TRBJ2-4
CASSHRDRGSGNTIYF,TRBV7-8,-,TRBJ1-3
CTSSLEGQLSYKQYF,TRBV7-8,TRBD1,TRBJ2-7
CASSGGSAGIQEYGYTF,TRBV6-1,-,TRBJ1-2
CASSQRGGPGFF,TRBV6-5,-,TRBJ2-1
CSVDGREGRTEAFF,TRBV29-1,-,TRBJ1-1
CASSTDRATNVRNIQYF,TRBV27,-,TRBJ2-4
CASSLALRTDTQYF,TRBV11-2,-,TRBJ2-3
CASSLERDYPYREQFF,TRBV11-2,TRBD2,TRBJ2-1
CASSAGQGTGEQFF,TRBV6-6,TRBD1,TRBJ2-1
CASSHSGTSNEQFF,TRBV14,TRBD2,TRBJ2-1
CASSGTGPPAPETQYF,TRBV7-9,-,TRBJ2-5
CAGSFGNSNGQFF,TRBV11-2,-,TRBJ2-1
CASRETSEETQYF,TRBV2,TRBD2,TRBJ2-5
CASSLDRSYGYTF,TRBV28,TRBD1,TRBJ1-2
CASSFEREQYF,TRBV12-3/TRBV12-4,-,TRBJ2-7
CASSYANNSPLHF,TRBV13,-,TRBJ1-6
CASRYGTGNTEAFF,TRBV6-5,TRBD1,TRBJ1-1
CASSRSTPSADTQYF,TRBV6-6,-,TRBJ2-3
CASSESGGYEQYF,TRBV10-2,-,TRBJ2-7
CASKNPGSGNTIYF,TRBV6-2/TRBV6-3,-,TRBJ1-3
CTSSEREADTQYF,TRBV6-4,-,TRBJ2-3
CASSYSGPTQGTGELFF,TRBV6-6,-,TRBJ2-2
CASSYRDLNTEAFF,TRBV6-6,-,TRBJ1-1
CSVEGDRVGEQYF,TRBV29-1,TRBD1,TRBJ2-7
CASSSRQADYGYTF,TRBV5-1,-,TRBJ1-2
CAISESRTGRENQPQHF,TRBV10-3,TRBD1,TRBJ1-5
CASSLTASSGELFF,TRBV12-3/TRBV12-4,-,TRBJ2-2
CASSQGPGLAGALEQFF,TRBV4-1,TRBD2,TRBJ2-1
CASSFTSGRLETQYF,TRBV11-2,TRBD2,TRBJ2-5
CASSLTSAYEQYF,TRBV5-5,TRBD2,TRBJ2-7
CASSEGLGLAGGADTQYF,TRBV10-1,TRBD2,TRBJ2-3
CASSSQTGWRTQETQYF,TRBV11-2,TRBD1,TRBJ2-5
CASSYFLGTGKNEQYF,TRBV6-6,TRBD1,TRBJ2-7
CASSYLDNYSYEQYF,TRBV6-2/TRBV6-3,-,TRBJ2-7
CASSSTGANVLTF,TRBV6-2/TRBV6-3,-,TRBJ2-6
CASSLYQGGQPQHF,TRBV28,-,TRBJ1-5
CASSQDMGRASETQYF,TRBV4-1,TRBD2,TRBJ2-5
CASRLEPSGNTIYF,TRBV13,-,TRBJ1-3
CVSSPRTGSTDTQYF,TRBV6-2/TRBV6-3,TRBD1,TRBJ2-3
CASIVSWNPEAFF,TRBV6-1,-,TRBJ1-1
CASSPRGLGSNQPQHF,TRBV4-1,TRBD1,TRBJ1-5